The 15 T cell receptor beta chains below come from one sample, sequenced in a study of radiotherapy plus CTLA-4 blockade in lung cancer. Data came from immunoSEQ multiplex PCR; TCRdb stores just in-frame clones and leaves some out. The table has 90,000 to 150,000 clones, more than 65% seen once. The sequencing here drew on peripheral blood, taken from a patient treated with radiotherapy plus ipilimumab. The origin of the receptors is a human donor with non-small cell lung cancer who had a partial response to radiotherapy plus ipilimumab.

V usage is TRBV18 and J usage is TRBJ2-7; TRBD1 matches 11 bases. Germline V gene data show CDR1 as KGHSH and CDR2 as LQKENI. Trimming at V came to 2 bases and at J to 4 bases, leaving 4 bases not matched to a gene. CDR3 length: 15 residues. Here the CDR3 DNA reads TGTGCCAGCTCACCAGGACAGGGGGCTACTTACGAGCAGTACTTC. As protein: CASSPGQGATYEQYF.

This chain uses TRBV4-1 with TRBJ1-4, with D possibly matching TRBD1 (5 bases). This CDR3 is built from 15 residues. From germline, CDR1 is MGHRA and CDR2 YSYEKL. With 1 base removed from V and 3 bases from J, the gap between germline ends came to 9 bases. Here the CDR3 DNA reads TGCGCCAGCAGCCAAGTAGGGGTTGCTAATGAAAAACTGTTTTTT. Protein: CASSQVGVANEKLFF.

The CDR3 DNA reads TGTGCCAGCAGCCGGGGACTAGCGGGAACCTCGGGGGCCCAGTACTTC. This sequence encodes CASSRGLAGTSGAQYF. The chain combines TRBV28 with TRBJ2-5, with TRBD2 identical over 13 bases. This CDR3 has 16 amino acids. Germline CDR1 is MDHEN and CDR2 is SYDVKM. Trimming removed 6 bases from V and 9 bases from J; junction bases left unmatched: 13.

The V and J genes are TRBV25-1 and TRBJ2-2; 7 nucleotides line up with TRBD2. Germline V gene data show CDR1 as MGHDK and CDR2 as SYGVNS. The V gene end was trimmed by 8 bases and the J gene end by 0 bases; junction bases not matched to a gene: 15. The CDR3 is 18 amino acids. CDR3 nucleotide sequence: TGTGCCAGCTTTAGGGGCGTTGCCGGGACTACGAACACCGGGGAGCTGTTTTTT. Protein sequence: CASFRGVAGTTNTGELFF.

The chain has TRBV7-2 and TRBJ2-3; 8 bases agree with TRBD2. The V gene's germline CDR1 is SGHTA and CDR2 FQGNSA. This CDR3 comprises 16 residues. Losses at the gene ends were 1 base for V and 0 bases for J; bases not matched to a gene: 3. The DNA for the CDR3 is TGTGCCAGCAGCTTAGTTGCTAGCGGGAGCACAGATACGCAGTATTTT. This encodes CASSLVASGSTDTQYF.

The chain recombines TRBV6-6 with TRBJ2-7; D is perhaps TRBD1 (6 bases). The CDR3 covers 15 residues. V lost 0 bases and J 3 bases, leaving 12 bases between the germline ends. Germline lookup yields CDR1 MNHNY and CDR2 SVGAGI (reference sequence). In DNA form, the CDR3 reads TGTGCCAGCAGTTACTCGATGGGGACACACTACGAGCAGTACTTC. Amino acid sequence: CASSYSMGTHYEQYF.

The chain employs TRBV28 and TRBJ1-1, with D unresolved. Trimming shortened V by 8 bases and J by 0 bases, and 10 bases separated the two germline ends. Germline CDR1 is MDHEN and CDR2 is SYDVKM. This CDR3 is 13 amino acids long. Written as DNA, the CDR3 is TGTGCCAGCGGTGAGAGGATGAACACTGAAGCTTTCTTT. Its translation: CASGERMNTEAFF.

The chain is built from TRBV19 and TRBJ1-1; TRBD1 matches at 7 bases. Trimming cost V 3 bases and J 11 bases; bases outside gene matches: 15. The CDR3 loop spans 15 amino acids. Looked up from germline, CDR1 is LNHDA and CDR2 is SQIVND (reference sequence). This chain's CDR3 is CASSIISRQGGAAFF. The CDR3 DNA is TGTGCCAGTAGTATCATCAGTAGACAGGGAGGCGCGGCTTTCTTT.

In this sample, this clone turned up a few times. The same CDR3 is also encoded by other DNA sequences in this sample. The gene calls are TRBV28 and TRBJ1-5; 8 bases line up with TRBD1. The CDR3 is made up of 15 amino acids. Germline-derived CDR1 and CDR2 are MDHEN and SYDVKM. V was clipped by 4 bases and J by 0 bases; unmatched bases: 2. The CDR3 DNA sequence: TGTGCCAGCAGTTCAGGACAGGGTAGCAATCAGCCCCAGCATTTT. Translated: CASSSGQGSNQPQHF.

This rearrangement joins TRBV18 to TRBJ2-3; D perhaps matches TRBD2 (5 bases). CDR3 length: 13 residues. With 5 bases removed from V and 5 bases from J, the gap between germline ends came to 11 bases. Germline-derived CDR1 and CDR2 are KGHSH and LQKENI. The CDR3 DNA is TGTGCCAGCTCATCTCAACTAGAAGATACGCAGTATTTT. Encoded protein: CASSSQLEDTQYF.

The chain uses TRBV6-1 and TRBJ2-7; 9 nucleotides line up with TRBD1. The V gene's germline CDR1 is MNHNS and CDR2 SASEGT. CDR3 length equals 13 residues. The V segment lost 8 bases and the J segment 2 bases; nucleotides outside the gene matches: 4. The CDR3: CASRDRATYEQYV. The CDR3 DNA follows: TGTGCCAGCCGGGACAGGGCTACCTACGAGCAGTACGTC.

The V call is TRBV4-1, the J call TRBJ2-7; TRBD2 aligns across 8 bases. The CDR3 spans 13 residues. After removal of 4 bases from V and 2 bases from J, the junction contained 1 base not matched to a gene. Germline V CDR1 and CDR2: MGHRA, YSYEKL. The CDR3 loop is CASSRGLAYEQYF. The CDR3 nucleotides read TGCGCCAGCAGCCGGGGACTAGCCTACGAGCAGTACTTC.

In its sample, this clone was seen once. CDR3 DNA sequence: TGTGCCAGCAGTCCCCCGGACAGGCTCAATCAGCCCCAGCATTTT. Protein product: CASSPPDRLNQPQHF. This chain joins TRBV6-6 and TRBJ1-5, with 7 bases matching TRBD1. Trimming at V came to 5 bases and at J to 3 bases, leaving 7 bases not matched to a gene. CDR3 length equals 15 residues. CDR1 and CDR2 from the germline V gene are MNHNY and SVGAGI (reference sequence).

The chain has TRBV6-1 and TRBJ2-3; no clear D. With 4 bases removed from V and 0 bases from J, the gap between germline ends came to 14 bases. Germline assignment: CDR1 MNHNS and CDR2 SASEGT. The CDR3 contains 16 residues. The CDR3 loop reads CASSVVWQSSTDTQYF. The CDR3 DNA follows: TGTGCCAGCAGTGTTGTATGGCAATCTAGCACAGATACGCAGTATTTT.

V usage is TRBV6-5 and J usage is TRBJ2-1, with D possibly TRBD2 on 6 matching bases. The CDR3 contains 15 residues. V was clipped by 3 bases and J by 5 bases, with 14 bases between them. Looked up from germline, CDR1 is MNHEY and CDR2 is SVGAGI. The CDR3, as DNA: TGTGCCAGCAGTTATATCCCGGGAGCCAACAATGAGCAGTTCTTC. Amino acid sequence: CASSYIPGANNEQFF.